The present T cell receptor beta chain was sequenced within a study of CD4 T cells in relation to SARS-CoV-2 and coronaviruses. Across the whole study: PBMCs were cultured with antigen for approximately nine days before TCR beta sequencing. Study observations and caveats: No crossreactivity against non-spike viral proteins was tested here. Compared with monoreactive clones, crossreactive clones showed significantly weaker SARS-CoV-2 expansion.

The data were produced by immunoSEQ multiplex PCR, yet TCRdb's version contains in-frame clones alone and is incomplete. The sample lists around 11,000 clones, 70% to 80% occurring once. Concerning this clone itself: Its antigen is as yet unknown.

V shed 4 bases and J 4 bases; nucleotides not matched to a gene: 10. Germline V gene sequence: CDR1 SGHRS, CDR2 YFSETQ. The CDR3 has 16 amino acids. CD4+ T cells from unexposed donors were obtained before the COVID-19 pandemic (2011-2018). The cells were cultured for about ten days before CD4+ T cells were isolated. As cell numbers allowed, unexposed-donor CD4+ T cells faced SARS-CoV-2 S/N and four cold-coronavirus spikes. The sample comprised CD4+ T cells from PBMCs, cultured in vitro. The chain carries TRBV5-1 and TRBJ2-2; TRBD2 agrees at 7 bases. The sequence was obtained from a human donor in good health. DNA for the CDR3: TGCGCCAGCAGCGCCATACCGGGACTAATCACCGGGGAGCTGTTTTTT. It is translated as CASSAIPGLITGELFF.